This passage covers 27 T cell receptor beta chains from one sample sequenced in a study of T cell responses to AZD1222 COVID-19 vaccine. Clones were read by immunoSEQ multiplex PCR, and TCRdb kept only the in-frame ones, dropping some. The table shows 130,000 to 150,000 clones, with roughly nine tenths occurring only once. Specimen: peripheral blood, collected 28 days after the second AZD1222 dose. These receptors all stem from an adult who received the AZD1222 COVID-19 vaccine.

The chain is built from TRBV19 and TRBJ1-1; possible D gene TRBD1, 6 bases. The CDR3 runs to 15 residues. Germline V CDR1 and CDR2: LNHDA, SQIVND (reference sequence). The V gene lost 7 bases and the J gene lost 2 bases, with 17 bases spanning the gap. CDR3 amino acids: CASMGPGHLNTEAFF. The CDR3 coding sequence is TGTGCCAGTATGGGGCCGGGACACCTCAACACTGAAGCTTTCTTT.

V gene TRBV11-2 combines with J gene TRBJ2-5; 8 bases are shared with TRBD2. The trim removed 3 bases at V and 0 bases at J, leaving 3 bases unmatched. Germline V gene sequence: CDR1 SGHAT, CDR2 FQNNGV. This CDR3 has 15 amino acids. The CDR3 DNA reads TGTGCCAGCAGCTTCCGGGGGGGGGACCAAGAGACCCAGTACTTC. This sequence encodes CASSFRGGDQETQYF.

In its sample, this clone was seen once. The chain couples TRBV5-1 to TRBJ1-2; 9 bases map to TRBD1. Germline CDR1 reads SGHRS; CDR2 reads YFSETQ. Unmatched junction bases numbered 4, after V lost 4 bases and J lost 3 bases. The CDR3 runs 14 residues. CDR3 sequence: CASSIRQGDYGYTF. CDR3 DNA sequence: TGCGCCAGCAGCATACGACAGGGGGACTATGGCTACACCTTC.

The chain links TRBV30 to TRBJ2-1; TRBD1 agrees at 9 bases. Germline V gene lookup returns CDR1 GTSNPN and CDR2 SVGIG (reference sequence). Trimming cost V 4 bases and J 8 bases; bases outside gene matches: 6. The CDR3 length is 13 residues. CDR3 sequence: CAWKRTGVDEQFF. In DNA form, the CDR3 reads TGTGCCTGGAAAAGGACAGGGGTGGATGAGCAGTTCTTC.

The chain's CDR3 is CAIAEWGQGGYGYTF. DNA of the CDR3: TGTGCCATAGCGGAGTGGGGACAGGGGGGCTATGGCTACACCTTC. The rearrangement joins TRBV19 to TRBJ1-2, with TRBD1 identical over 11 bases. Looked up from germline, CDR1 is LNHDA and CDR2 is SQIVND (reference sequence). The CDR3 covers 15 residues. With V trimmed by 10 bases and J by 4 bases, 11 bases remained unmatched.

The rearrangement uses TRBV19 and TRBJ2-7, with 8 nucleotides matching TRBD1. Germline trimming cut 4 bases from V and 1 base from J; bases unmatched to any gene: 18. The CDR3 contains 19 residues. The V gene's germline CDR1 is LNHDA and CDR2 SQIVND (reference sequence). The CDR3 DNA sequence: TGTGCCAGTAGTAGGGGGGCACGCCGATGGACAGGGCGATCCTACGAGCAGTACTTC. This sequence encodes CASSRGARRWTGRSYEQYF.

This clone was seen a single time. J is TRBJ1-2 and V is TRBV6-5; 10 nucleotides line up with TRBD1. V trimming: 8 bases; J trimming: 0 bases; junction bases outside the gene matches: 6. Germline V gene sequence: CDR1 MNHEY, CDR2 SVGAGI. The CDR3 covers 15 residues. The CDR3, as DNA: TGTGCCAGCCTAGACAGGGGGCGAACTAACTATGGCTACACCTTC. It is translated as CASLDRGRTNYGYTF.

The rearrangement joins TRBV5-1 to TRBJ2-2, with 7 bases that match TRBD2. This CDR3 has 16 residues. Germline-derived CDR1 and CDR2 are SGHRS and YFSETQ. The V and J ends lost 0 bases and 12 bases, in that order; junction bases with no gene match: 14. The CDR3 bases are TGCGCCAGCAGCTTGGAGCTGTCGACTAGCTATAAGAAGCTGTTTTTT. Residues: CASSLELSTSYKKLFF.

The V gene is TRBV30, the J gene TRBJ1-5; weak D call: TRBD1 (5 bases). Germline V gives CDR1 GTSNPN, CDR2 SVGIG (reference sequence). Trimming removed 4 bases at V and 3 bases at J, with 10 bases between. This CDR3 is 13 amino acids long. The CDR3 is CAWNRGNNQPQHF. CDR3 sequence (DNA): TGTGCCTGGAATAGGGGAAACAATCAGCCCCAGCATTTT.

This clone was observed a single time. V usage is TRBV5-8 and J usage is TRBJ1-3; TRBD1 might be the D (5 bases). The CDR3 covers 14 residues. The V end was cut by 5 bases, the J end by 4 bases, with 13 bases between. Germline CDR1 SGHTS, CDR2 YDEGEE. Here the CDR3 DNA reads TGTGCCAGCAGAATGCCAGGGCCGGGAAACACCATATATTTT. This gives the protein CASRMPGPGNTIYF.

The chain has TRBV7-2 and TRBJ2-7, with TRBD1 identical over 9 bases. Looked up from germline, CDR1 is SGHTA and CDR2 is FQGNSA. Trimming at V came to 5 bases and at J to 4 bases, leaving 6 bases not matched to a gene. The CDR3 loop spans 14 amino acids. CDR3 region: CASSPQTGGYEQYF. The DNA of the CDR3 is TGTGCCAGCAGCCCACAGACAGGGGGTTACGAGCAGTACTTC.

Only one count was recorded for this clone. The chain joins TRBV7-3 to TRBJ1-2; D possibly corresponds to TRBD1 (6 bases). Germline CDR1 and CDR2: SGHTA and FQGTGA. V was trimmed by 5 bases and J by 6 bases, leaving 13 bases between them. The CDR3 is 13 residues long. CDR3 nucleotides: TGTGCCAGCAGCGCGGGGGCAGACGATGGCTACACCTTC. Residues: CASSAGADDGYTF.

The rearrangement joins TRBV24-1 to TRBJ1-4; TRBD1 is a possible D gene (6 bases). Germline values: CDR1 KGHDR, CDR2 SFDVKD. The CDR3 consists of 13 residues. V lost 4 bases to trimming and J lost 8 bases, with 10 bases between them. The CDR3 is CATSEEQGEKLFF. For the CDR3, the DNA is TGTGCCACCAGTGAAGAACAGGGCGAAAAACTGTTTTTT.

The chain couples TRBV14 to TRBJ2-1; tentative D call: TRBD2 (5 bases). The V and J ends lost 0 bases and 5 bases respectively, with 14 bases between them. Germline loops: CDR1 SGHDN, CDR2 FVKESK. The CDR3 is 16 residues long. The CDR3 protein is CASSQDILVPHNEQFF. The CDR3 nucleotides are TGTGCCAGCAGCCAAGATATACTAGTTCCCCACAATGAGCAGTTCTTC.

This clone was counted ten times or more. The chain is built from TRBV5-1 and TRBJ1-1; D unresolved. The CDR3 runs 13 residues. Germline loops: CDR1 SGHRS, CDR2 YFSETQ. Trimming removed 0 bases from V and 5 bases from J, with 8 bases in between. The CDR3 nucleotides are TGCGCCAGCAGCTTGGATTGGGGAACTGAAGCTTTCTTT. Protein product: CASSLDWGTEAFF.

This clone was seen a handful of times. The CDR3 DNA is TGTGCCAGCAGGGAGAGTGGTAATCAGCCCCAGCATTTT. It yields the protein CASRESGNQPQHF. The chain combines TRBV12-3 or TRBV12-4 with TRBJ1-5, with D uncertain. The CDR3 totals 13 residues. V lost 6 bases to trimming and J lost 4 bases, with 10 bases between them.

The CDR3 sequence: CASSRAGAETQYF. CDR3 bases: TGCGCCAGCAGCCGCGCGGGGGCGGAGACCCAGTACTTC. The gene calls are TRBV5-1 and TRBJ2-5; D is possibly TRBD2 (7 bases). Trimming stripped 4 bases from V and 5 bases from J, with 12 bases between. CDR3 size: 13 residues. Germline V gives CDR1 SGHRS, CDR2 YFSETQ.

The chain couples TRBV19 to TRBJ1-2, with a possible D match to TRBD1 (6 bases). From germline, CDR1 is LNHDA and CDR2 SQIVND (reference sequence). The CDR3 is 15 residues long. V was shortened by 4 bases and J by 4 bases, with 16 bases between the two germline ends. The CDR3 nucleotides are TGTGCCAGTAGTAGCAAAACCAGGGGATCCTATGGCTACACCTTC. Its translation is CASSSKTRGSYGYTF.

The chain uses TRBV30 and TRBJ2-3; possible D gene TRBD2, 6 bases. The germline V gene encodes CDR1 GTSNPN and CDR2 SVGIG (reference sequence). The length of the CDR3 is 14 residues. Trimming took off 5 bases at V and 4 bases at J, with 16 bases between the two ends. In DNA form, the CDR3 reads TGTGCCTGGGGAATAGCGGCCCGGGCAGATACGCAGTATTTT. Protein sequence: CAWGIAARADTQYF.

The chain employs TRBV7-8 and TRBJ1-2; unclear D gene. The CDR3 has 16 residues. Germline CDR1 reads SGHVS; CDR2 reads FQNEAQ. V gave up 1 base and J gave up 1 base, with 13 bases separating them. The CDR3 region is CASSLVSGGNNYGYTF. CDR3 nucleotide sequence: TGTGCCAGCAGCTTAGTTTCGGGAGGCAATAACTATGGCTACACCTTC. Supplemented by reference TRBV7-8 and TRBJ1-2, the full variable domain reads GAGVSQSPRYKVAKRGQDVALRCDPISGHVSLFWYQQALGQGPEFLTYFQNEAQLDKSGLPSDRFFAERPEGSVSTLKIQRTQQEDSAVYLCASSLVSGGNNYGYTFGSGTRLTVV.

The CDR3 DNA reads TGTGCCAGCAGTGAAACTTCCAGAAACACCATATATTTT. Translated: CASSETSRNTIYF. This chain joins TRBV2 and TRBJ1-3; no firm D call. This CDR3 has 13 residues. Trimming cost V 2 bases and J 5 bases, with 7 bases left between them. Germline CDR1 SNHLY, CDR2 FYNNEI.

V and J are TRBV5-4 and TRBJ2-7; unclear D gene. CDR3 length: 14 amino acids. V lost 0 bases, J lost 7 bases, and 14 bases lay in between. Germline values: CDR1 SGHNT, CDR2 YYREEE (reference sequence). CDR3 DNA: TGTGCCAGCAGCTTGGGGGGTACAGCTCCAGAGCAGTACTTC. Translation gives CASSLGGTAPEQYF.

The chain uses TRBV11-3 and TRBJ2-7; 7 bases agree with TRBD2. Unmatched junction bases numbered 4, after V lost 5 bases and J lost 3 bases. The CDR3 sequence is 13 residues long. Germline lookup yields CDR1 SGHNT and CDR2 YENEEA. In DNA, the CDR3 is TGTGCCAGCAGCCAAGGACTAGACTACGAGCAGTACTTC. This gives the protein CASSQGLDYEQYF.

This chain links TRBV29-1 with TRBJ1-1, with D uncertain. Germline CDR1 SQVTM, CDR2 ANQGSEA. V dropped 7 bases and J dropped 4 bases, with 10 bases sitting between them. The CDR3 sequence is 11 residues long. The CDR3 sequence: CSGREVTEAFF. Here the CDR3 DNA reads TGCAGCGGCCGGGAGGTCACTGAAGCTTTCTTT.

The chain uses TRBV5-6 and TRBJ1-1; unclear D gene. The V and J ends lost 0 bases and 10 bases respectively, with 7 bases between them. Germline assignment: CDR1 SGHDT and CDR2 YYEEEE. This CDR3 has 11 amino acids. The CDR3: CASSLGVGAFF. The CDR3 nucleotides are TGTGCCAGCAGCTTGGGGGTCGGAGCTTTCTTT.

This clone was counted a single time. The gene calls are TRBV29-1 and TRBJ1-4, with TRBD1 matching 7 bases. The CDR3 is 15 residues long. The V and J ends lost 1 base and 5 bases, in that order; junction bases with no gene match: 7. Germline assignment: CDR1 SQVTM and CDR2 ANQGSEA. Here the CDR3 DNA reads TGCAGCGTTGAAGGGGGGACAGATACAAATGAAAAACTGTTTTTT. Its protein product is CSVEGGTDTNEKLFF.

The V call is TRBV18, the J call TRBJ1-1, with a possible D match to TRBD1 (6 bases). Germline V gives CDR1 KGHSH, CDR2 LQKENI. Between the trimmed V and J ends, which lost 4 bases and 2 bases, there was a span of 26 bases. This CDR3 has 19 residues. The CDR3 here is CASSRTQRGAQEKNTEAFF. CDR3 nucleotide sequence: TGTGCCAGCTCACGGACCCAACGGGGGGCACAGGAGAAAAACACTGAAGCTTTCTTT.